This TCR beta chain derives from a study of blood T cell repertoires in COVID-19. The overall study: The United States, Italy and Spain provided the acute and convalescent COVID-19 samples.

This clone came up a few times. Method: immunoSEQ multiplex PCR; TCRdb's copy keeps in-frame clones and lacks some. The sample carries about 310,000 clones, 90% recorded once. Germline assignment: CDR1 SQVTM and CDR2 ANQGSEA. V gave up 7 bases and J gave up 5 bases, with 17 bases separating them. This CDR3 has 14 residues. Sequencing was done on a sample of peripheral blood. The chain uses TRBV29-1 and TRBJ1-4; a possible D gene is TRBD1 (6 bases). The receptor was derived from a woman aged 40 to 50 with COVID-19, enrolled during active disease. The CDR3 loop is CSARRGGPNEKLFF. The DNA of the CDR3 is TGCAGCGCCCGACGCGGGGGGCCGAATGAAAAACTGTTTTTT.